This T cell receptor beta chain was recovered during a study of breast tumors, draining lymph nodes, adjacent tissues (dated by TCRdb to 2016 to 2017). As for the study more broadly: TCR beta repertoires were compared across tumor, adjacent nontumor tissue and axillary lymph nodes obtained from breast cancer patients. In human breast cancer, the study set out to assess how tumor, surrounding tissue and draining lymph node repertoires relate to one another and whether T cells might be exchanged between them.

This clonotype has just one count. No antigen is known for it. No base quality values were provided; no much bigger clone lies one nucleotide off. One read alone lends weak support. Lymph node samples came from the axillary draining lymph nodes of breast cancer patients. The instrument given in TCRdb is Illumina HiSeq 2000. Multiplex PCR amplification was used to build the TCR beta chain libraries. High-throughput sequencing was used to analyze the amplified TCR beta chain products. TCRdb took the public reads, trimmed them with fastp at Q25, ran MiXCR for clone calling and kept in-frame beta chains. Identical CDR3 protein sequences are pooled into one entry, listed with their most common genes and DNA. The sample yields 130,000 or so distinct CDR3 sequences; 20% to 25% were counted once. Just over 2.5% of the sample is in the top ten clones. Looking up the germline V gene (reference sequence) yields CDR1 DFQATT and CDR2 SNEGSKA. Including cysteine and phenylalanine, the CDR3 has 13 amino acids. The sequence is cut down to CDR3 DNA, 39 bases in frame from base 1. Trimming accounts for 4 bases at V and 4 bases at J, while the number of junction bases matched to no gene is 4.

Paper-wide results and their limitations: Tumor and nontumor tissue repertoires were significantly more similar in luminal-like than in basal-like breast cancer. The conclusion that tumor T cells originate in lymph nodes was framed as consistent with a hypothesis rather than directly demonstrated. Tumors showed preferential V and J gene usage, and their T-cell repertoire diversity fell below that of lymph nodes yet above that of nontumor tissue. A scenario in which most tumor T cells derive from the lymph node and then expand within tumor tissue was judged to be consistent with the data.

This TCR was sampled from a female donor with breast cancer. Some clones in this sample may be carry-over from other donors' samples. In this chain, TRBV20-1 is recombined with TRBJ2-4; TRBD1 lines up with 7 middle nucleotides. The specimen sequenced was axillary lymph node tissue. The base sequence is TGCAGTGCTAAGACAGGGAGTAAAAACATTCAGTACTTC. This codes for CSAKTGSKNIQYF.